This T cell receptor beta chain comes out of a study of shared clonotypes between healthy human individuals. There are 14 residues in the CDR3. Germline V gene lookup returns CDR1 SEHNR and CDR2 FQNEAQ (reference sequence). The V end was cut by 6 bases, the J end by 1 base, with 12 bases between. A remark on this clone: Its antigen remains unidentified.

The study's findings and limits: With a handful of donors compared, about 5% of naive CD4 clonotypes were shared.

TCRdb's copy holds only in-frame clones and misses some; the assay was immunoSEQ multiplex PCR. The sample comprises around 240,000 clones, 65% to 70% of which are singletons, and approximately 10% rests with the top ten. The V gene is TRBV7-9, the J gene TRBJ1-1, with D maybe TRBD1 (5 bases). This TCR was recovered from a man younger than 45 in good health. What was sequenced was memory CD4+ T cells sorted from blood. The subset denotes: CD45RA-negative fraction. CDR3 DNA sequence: TGTGCCAGCAGTCTCAGACAGACGAACACTGAAGCTTTCTTT. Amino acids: CASSLRQTNTEAFF.